A single sample is the source of the 9 T cell receptor beta chains below, sequenced in a study of blood T cells in healthy people across ages (dated by TCRdb to 2014 to 2015). The library was prepared using 5' RACE. The sample was run on an Illumina HiSeq 2500. A second roughly 6 to 12 cycle PCR used a sample-barcoded 5' primer and a J-beta primer mix. The raw public reads went through TCRdb reprocessing: fastp at Q25, MiXCR clone calling, in-frame beta chains kept. Rows matching on CDR3 protein sequence are summarized as one entry with the most common DNA and genes. The sample table records about 800,000 distinct CDR3 sequences; more than 45% of these occur just once. The ten largest make up 22% of the sample. The sequencing sample was made of blood. These receptors all stem from a young man in good health.

J is TRBJ2-5 and V is TRBV30; D possibly corresponds to TRBD1 (5 bases). Deletions cut 4 bases from V and 2 bases from J, with 8 bases between. CDR1 and CDR2 (germline): GTSNPN, SVGIG (reference sequence). This CDR3 is built from 12 residues. CDR3 DNA sequence: TGTGCCTGGACAGGGAATCAAGAGACCCAGTACTTC. This codes for CAWTGNQETQYF.

For the CDR3, the DNA is TGTGCCAGCAGCCAAGGGGTTAGTCAGCCCCAGCATTTT. This encodes CASSQGVSQPQHF. The V and J genes are TRBV3-1 and TRBJ1-5; D ambiguous. CDR1 and CDR2 (germline): LGHDT, YNNKEL (reference sequence). The CDR3 extends over 13 amino acids. The V end was cut by 1 base, the J end by 6 bases, with 7 bases between.

The chain couples TRBV20-1 to TRBJ2-1; 11 bases fit TRBD2. CDR1 is DFQATT and CDR2 is SNEGSKA in the germline V gene (reference sequence). V trimming: 0 bases; J trimming: 8 bases; junction bases outside the gene matches: 9. This CDR3 is 16 amino acids long. For the CDR3, the DNA is TGCAGTGCTAGAGAATCGGGTCTAGCGGGAGGCGATGAGCAGTTCTTC. Translating it yields CSARESGLAGGDEQFF.

This sequence joins TRBV29-1 and TRBJ2-1; D is perhaps TRBD2 (7 bases). V was cut by 3 bases and J by 9 bases, with 21 bases left in between. This CDR3 has 15 amino acids. Germline V lookup: CDR1 SQVTM, CDR2 ANQGSEA. CDR3 sequence (DNA): TGCAGCGTTGACTCCTGGGCGGGGGCCGAAGGTGAGCAGTTCTTC. The encoded protein is CSVDSWAGAEGEQFF.

This chain joins TRBV9 and TRBJ2-1, with 10 bases matching TRBD1. The CDR3 totals 16 residues. V shed 4 bases and J 9 bases; nucleotides not matched to a gene: 13. CDR1 and CDR2 (germline): SGDLS, YYNGEE. The CDR3 DNA reads TGTGCCAGCAGCCTAACGGGACAGGGGTCGACGGGTGAGCAGTTCTTC. This translates into CASSLTGQGSTGEQFF.

The chain is built from TRBV18 and TRBJ2-1; D is undetermined. The length of the CDR3 is 16 residues. Trimming took 2 bases from V and 5 from J, leaving 16 bases between them. From germline, CDR1 is KGHSH and CDR2 LQKENI. CDR3 in amino acids: CASSPAGNVWDNEQFF. The CDR3 DNA is TGTGCCAGCTCACCAGCAGGTAACGTGTGGGACAATGAGCAGTTCTTC.

The J gene is TRBJ2-2, the V gene TRBV5-6, with D maybe TRBD2 (5 bases). The V gene's germline CDR1 is SGHDT and CDR2 YYEEEE. The CDR3 has 13 amino acids. Trimming removed 7 bases at V and 2 bases at J, with 9 bases between. In nucleotides, the CDR3 is TGTGCCAGCTCTCGACTAAACACCGGGGAGCTGTTTTTT. Encoded protein: CASSRLNTGELFF.

The rearrangement joins TRBV20-1 to TRBJ2-6; the match to TRBD2 covers 7 bases. The germline gives CDR1 DFQATT, CDR2 SNEGSKA (reference sequence). The CDR3 has 16 residues. J was trimmed by 4 bases and V by 2 bases; bases with no gene match: 8. The CDR3 loop reads CSARWREGGGANVLTF. The CDR3 region has the DNA TGCAGTGCTAGATGGAGGGAGGGCGGAGGGGCCAACGTCCTGACTTTC.

This sequence joins TRBV7-2 and TRBJ2-7; no clear D. The J call is doubtful: the DNA matches TRBJ2-5 better. The CDR3 covers 16 residues. Germline loops: CDR1 SGHTA, CDR2 FQGNSA. The CDR3 nucleotides read TGTGCCAGCAGCTCGCGGCGCGGCTCCTCGGAAGAGACCCAGTACTTC. As protein: CASSSRRGSSEETQYF.